Detailed here is one TCR beta chain. Its antigen is not known. Every bit of the isolated RNA underwent reverse transcription, so sequencing read expressed TCRB transcripts. TCRdb keeps only in-frame clones here, not all; method: immunoSEQ multiplex PCR. The data show 600,000 to 700,000 clones, approximately 13% seen once. CDR3 length: 13 residues. V gave up 5 bases and J gave up 7 bases, with 15 bases separating them. In germline, CDR1 is SGHTA, CDR2 FQGTGA. The sample originates from a study of beta chain features in type 1 diabetes. Whole-study results and caveats: More deletions and fewer insertions at VDJ junctions were seen in type 1 diabetes patients. Moderate but significant shortening of TCRB CDR3s was recorded in all four CD4+ subsets from Type 1 diabetes patients.

Sequences were obtained from naive CD4+ T cells from blood. V gene TRBV7-3 combines with J gene TRBJ2-7, with D possibly being TRBD1 (5 bases). This TCR came from a man aged 25 to 40 with type 1 diabetes. The CDR3 bases are TGTGCCAGCAGCCCTTCCTCAAGGGGAGAGCAGTACTTC. As protein: CASSPSSRGEQYF.